The sequence of this TCR beta chain was determined in a study of blood T cell repertoires in COVID-19. Assay: immunoSEQ multiplex PCR; the TCRdb copy retains only in-frame clones and omits some. The sample consists of about 270,000 clones, 85% to 90% of them appearing once. Donors in Cohort 3 who had recovered were those with two negative PCRs, healthcare professional clearance, or resolution of their symptoms. The germline V gene has CDR1 LNHNV and CDR2 YYDKDF (reference sequence). This CDR3 is built from 14 residues. The V segment lost 3 bases and the J segment 2 bases; nucleotides outside the gene matches: 3. This clone was observed once.

V usage is TRBV15 and J usage is TRBJ2-7, with 8 bases lining up with TRBD1. This TCR was recovered from a woman under 30 who had recovered from COVID-19. Sequencing was performed on PBMCs or T cells enriched from blood (not recorded which). The CDR3 DNA is TGTGCCACCAGCAGCGACAGGGGAACCTACGAGCAGTACTTC. Translation gives CATSSDRGTYEQYF. Together with reference TRBV15 and TRBJ2-7, the CDR3 gives the full variable domain: DAMVIQNPRYQVTQFGKPVTLSCSQTLNHNVMYWYQQKSSQAPKLLFHYYDKDFNNEADTPDNFQSRRPNTSFCFLDIRSPGLGDTAMYLCATSSDRGTYEQYFGPGTRLTVT.